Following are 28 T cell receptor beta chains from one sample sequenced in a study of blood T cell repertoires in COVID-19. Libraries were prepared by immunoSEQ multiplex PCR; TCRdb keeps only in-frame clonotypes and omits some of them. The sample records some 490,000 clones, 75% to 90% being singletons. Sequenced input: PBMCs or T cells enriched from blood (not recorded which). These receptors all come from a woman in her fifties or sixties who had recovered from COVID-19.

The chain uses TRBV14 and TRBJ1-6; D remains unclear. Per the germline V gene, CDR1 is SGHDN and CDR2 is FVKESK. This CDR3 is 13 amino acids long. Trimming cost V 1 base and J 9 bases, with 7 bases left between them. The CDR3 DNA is TGTGCCAGCAGCCAAGTTTTGAGTTCACCCCTCCACTTT. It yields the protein CASSQVLSSPLHF.

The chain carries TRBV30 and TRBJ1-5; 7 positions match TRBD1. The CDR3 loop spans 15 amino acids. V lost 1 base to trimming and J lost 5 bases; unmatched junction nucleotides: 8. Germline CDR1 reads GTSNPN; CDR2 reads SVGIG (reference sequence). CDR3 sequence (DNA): TGTGCCTGGAGTGATCCCAGGGGGGTCTATCAGCCCCAGCATTTT. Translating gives CAWSDPRGVYQPQHF.

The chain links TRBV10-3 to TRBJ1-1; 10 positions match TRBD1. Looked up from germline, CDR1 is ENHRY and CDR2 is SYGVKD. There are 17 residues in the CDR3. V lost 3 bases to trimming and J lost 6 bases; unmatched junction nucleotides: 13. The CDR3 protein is CAISEFPGTGDASEAFF. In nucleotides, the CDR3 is TGTGCCATCAGTGAATTCCCCGGGACAGGGGACGCATCTGAAGCTTTCTTT.

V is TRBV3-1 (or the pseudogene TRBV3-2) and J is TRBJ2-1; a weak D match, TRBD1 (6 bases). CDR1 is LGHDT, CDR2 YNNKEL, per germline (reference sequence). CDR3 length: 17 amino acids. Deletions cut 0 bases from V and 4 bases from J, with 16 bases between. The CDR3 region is CASSQDETGAIYNEQFF. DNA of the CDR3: TGTGCCAGCAGCCAAGACGAGACAGGAGCCATTTACAATGAGCAGTTCTTC.

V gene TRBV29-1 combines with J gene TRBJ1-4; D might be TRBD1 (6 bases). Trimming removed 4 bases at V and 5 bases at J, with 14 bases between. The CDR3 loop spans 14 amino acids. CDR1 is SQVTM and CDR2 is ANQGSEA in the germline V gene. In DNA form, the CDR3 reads TGCAGCGTTGCCCCGGGGGGCTTCAATGAAAAACTGTTTTTT. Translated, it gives CSVAPGGFNEKLFF.

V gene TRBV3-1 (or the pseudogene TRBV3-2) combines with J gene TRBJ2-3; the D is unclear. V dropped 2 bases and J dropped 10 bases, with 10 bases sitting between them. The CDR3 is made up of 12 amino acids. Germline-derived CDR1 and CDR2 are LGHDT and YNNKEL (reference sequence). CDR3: CASSQYRQAQYF. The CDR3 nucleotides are TGTGCCAGCAGCCAATATCGTCAGGCGCAGTATTTT.

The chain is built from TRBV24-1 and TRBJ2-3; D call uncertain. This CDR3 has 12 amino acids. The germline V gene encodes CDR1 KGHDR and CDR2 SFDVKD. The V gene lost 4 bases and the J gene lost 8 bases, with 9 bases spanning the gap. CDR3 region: CATSEPTGTQYF. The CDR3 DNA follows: TGTGCCACCAGTGAACCCACTGGTACGCAGTATTTT.

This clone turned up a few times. CDR3: CAWSVMSWYITNQPQHF. The CDR3 coding sequence is TGTGCCTGGAGTGTAATGTCGTGGTACATTACCAATCAGCCCCAGCATTTT. The gene calls are TRBV30 and TRBJ1-5, with no clear D. From germline, CDR1 is GTSNPN and CDR2 SVGIG (reference sequence). CDR3 length: 17 amino acids. V was clipped by 0 bases and J by 3 bases, with 18 bases between them.

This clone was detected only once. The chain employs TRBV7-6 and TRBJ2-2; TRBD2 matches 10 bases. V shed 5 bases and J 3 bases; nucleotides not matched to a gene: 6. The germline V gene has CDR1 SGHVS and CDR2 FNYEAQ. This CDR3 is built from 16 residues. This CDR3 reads CASSPVSGGDTGELFF. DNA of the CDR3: TGTGCCAGCAGCCCAGTCAGCGGGGGGGACACCGGGGAGCTGTTTTTT.

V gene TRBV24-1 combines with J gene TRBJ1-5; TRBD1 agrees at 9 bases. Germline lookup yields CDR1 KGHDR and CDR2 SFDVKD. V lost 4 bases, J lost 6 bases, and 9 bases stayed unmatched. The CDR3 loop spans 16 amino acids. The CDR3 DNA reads TGTGCCACCAGTGACCCGACAGGGGGTGAAGGTCAGCCCCAGCATTTT. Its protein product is CATSDPTGGEGQPQHF.

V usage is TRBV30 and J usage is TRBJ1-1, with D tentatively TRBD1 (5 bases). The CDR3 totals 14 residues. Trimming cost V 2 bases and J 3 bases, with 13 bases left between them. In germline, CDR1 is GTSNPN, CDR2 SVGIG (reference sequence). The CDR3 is CAWSPPGGYTEAFF. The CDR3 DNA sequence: TGTGCCTGGAGTCCTCCCGGGGGATACACTGAAGCTTTCTTT. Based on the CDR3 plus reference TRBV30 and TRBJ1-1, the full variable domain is SQTIHQWPATLVQPVGSPLSLECTVEGTSNPNLYWYRQAAGRGLQLLFYSVGIGQISSEVPQNLSASRPQDRQFILSSKKLLLSDSGFYLCAWSPPGGYTEAFFGQGTRLTVV.

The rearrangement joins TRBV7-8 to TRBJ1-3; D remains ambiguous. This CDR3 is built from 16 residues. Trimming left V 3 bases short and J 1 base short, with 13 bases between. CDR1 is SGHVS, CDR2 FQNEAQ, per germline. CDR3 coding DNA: TGTGCCAGCAGCTTTAGGGCGGAGGGATCTGGAAACACCATATATTTT. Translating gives CASSFRAEGSGNTIYF.

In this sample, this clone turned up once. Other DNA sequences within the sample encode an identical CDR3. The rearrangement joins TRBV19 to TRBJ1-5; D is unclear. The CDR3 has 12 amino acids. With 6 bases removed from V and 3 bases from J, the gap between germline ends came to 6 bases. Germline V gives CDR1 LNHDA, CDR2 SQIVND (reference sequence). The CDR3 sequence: CASSPYNQPQHF. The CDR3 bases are TGTGCCAGTAGCCCGTACAATCAGCCCCAGCATTTT.

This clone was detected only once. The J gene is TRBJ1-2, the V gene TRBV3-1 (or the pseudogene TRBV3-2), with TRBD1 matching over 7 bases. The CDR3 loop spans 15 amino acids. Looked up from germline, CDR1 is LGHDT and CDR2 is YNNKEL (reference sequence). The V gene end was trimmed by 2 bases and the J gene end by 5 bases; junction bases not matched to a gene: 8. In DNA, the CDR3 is TGTGCCAGCAGCCAAACCCCCAGACAGGGTTATGGCTACACCTTC. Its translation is CASSQTPRQGYGYTF.

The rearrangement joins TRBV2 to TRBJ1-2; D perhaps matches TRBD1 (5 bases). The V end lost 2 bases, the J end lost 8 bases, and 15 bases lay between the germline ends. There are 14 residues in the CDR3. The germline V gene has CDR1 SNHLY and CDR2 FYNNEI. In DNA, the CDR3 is TGTGCCAGCAGTGAAAGGGCAGGGACTATGGGCTACACCTTC. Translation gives CASSERAGTMGYTF.

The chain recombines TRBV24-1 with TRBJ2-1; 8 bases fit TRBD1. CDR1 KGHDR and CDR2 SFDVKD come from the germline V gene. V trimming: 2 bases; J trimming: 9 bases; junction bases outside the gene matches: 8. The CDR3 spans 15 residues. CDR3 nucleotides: TGTGCCACCAGTGATTGGCAGGGGGCGCGGGGTGAGCAGTTCTTC. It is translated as CATSDWQGARGEQFF.

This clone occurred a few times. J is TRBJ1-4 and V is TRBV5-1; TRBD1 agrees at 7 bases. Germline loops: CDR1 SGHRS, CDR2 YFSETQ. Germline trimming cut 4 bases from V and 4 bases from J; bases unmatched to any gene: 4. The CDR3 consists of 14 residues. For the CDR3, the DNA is TGCGCCAGCAGCAAGACAGGGTATAATGAAAAACTGTTTTTT. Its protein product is CASSKTGYNEKLFF.

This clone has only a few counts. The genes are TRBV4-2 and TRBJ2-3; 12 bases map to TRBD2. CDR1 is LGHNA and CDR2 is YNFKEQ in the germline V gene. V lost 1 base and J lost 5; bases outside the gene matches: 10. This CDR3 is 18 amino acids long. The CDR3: CASSQGVLAGGYGDTQYF. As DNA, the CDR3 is TGTGCCAGCAGCCAAGGGGTTCTAGCGGGGGGGTATGGAGATACGCAGTATTTT.

CDR3 region: CASSLSNTAGSNYGYTF. The CDR3 nucleotides read TGTGCCAGCAGTTTATCTAATACGGCGGGCTCTAACTATGGCTACACCTTC. This chain connects TRBV27 to TRBJ1-2, with D uncertain. This CDR3 has 17 residues. The ends were cut back, 0 bases at V and 0 bases at J, with 14 bases in the middle. Germline lookup yields CDR1 MNHEY and CDR2 SMNVEV (reference sequence).

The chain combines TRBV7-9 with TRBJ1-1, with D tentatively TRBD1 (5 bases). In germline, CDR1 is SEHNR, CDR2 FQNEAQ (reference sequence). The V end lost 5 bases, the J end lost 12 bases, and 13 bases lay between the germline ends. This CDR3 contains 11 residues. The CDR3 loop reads CASSLAQETFF. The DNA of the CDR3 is TGTGCCAGCAGCCTGGCACAGGAAACTTTCTTT.

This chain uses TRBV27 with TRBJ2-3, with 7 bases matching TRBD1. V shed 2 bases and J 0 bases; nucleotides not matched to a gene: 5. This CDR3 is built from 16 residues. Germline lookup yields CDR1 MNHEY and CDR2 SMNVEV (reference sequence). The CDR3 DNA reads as TGTGCCAGCAGTTTAGACAGGGCTACTAGCACAGATACGCAGTATTTT. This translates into CASSLDRATSTDTQYF.

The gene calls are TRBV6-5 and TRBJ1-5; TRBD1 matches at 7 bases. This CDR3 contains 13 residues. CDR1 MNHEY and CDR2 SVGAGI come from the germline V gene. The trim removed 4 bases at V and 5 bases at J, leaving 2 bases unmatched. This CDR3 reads CASSSRGDQPQHF. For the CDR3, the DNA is TGTGCCAGCAGTTCCAGGGGGGATCAGCCCCAGCATTTT.

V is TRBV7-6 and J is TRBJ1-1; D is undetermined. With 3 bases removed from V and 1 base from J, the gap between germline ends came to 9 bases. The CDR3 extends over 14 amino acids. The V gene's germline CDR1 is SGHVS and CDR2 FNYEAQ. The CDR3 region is CASSFFGGNTEAFF. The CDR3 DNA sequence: TGTGCCAGCAGCTTTTTTGGAGGGAACACTGAAGCTTTCTTT.

The CDR3 spells CASSPGGFSGNTIYF. CDR3 nucleotide sequence: TGTGCCAGCAGCCCAGGAGGATTCTCTGGAAACACCATATATTTT. The chain joins TRBV3-1 (or the pseudogene TRBV3-2) to TRBJ1-3; no clear D. Trimming stripped 4 bases from V and 0 bases from J, with 10 bases between. The CDR3 is made up of 15 amino acids. Germline-derived CDR1 and CDR2 are LGHDT and YNNKEL (reference sequence).

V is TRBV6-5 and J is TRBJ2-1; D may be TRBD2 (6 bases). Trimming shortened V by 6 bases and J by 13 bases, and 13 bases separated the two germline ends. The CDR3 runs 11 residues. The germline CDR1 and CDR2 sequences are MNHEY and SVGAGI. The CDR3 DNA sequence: TGTGCCAGCAGCCCGGGACTCGGACAGTTCTTC. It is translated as CASSPGLGQFF.

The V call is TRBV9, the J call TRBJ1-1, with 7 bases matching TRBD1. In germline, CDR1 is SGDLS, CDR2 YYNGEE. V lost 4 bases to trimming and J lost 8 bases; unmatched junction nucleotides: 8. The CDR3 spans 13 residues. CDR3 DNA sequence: TGTGCCAGCAGCTTAGGAGGGGGCGGGGAAGCTTTCTTT. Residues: CASSLGGGGEAFF.

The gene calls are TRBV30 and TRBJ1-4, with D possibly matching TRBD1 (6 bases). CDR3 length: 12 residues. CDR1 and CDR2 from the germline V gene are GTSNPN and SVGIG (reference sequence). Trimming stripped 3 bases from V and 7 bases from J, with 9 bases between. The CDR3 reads CAWSRGSEKLFF. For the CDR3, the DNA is TGTGCCTGGAGCAGGGGTAGTGAAAAACTGTTTTTT.

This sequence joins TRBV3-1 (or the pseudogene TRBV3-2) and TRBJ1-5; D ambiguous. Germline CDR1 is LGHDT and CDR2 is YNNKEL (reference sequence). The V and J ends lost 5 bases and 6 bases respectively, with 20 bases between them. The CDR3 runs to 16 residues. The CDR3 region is CASSSPGWAGVQPQHF. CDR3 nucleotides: TGTGCCAGCAGCTCACCTGGATGGGCCGGTGTTCAGCCCCAGCATTTT.